Sequencing of this T cell receptor (beta chain) was carried out in a study of memory CD4+ T cells and cytomegalovirus serostatus. About the study: Of the healthy Belgian adults, several were CMV seropositive and about 24 seronegative. Study-level points and caveats: A US-trained random forest predicted CMV serostatus with median AUC around 0.92.

Concerning this clone: The target antigen is unknown.

The sort gate was single viable CD3+CD4+CD8-CD45RO+ cells for memory CD4+ T cells. Donors' CMV status reflects serum IgG against pp150, pp28, p38, p52. The ends were cut back, 2 bases at V and 4 bases at J, with 15 bases in the middle. This CDR3 comprises 15 residues. Germline CDR1 and CDR2: SGHRS and YFSETQ. Clones were read by immunoSEQ multiplex PCR, and TCRdb kept only the in-frame ones, dropping some. The sample lists some 52,000 clones, 60% to 80% occurring once. This receptor was taken from an adult in good health and CMV-seronegative. This chain connects TRBV5-1 to TRBJ1-2; possible D gene TRBD1, 6 bases. The sequenced sample was memory CD4+ T cells from blood. CDR3 in DNA: TGCGCCAGCAGCTTTGATCCGACAGGTGCCTATGGCTACACCTTC. Translated, it gives CASSFDPTGAYGYTF. Based on the CDR3 plus reference TRBV5-1 and TRBJ1-2, the full variable domain is KAGVTQTPRYLIKTRGQQVTLSCSPISGHRSVSWYQQTPGQGLQFLFEYFSETQRNKGNFPGRFSGRQFSNSRSEMNVSTLELGDSALYLCASSFDPTGAYGYTFGSGTRLTVV.